The sequence of this TCR beta chain was determined in a study of chemoradiotherapy in HPV16-positive cancers (dated by TCRdb to between 2021 and 2023). Notes on the research overall: Functional T-cell assays on cells from a couple of HPV16-positive patients defined candidate HPV-specific T-cell clones and common TCR motifs. TCR repertoires from under 90 patients with HPV-related cancers were then used to track the candidate HPV-specific TCRs and motifs. Whether T-cell immunity against the HPV oncoproteins E6 and E7 changes during chemoradiotherapy and whether survival is affected by this immunity were examined in the study.

The library was built by means of the immunoSEQ multiplex PCR assay. In its TCRdb copy, this immuneACCESS table keeps in-frame sequences only and misses some clones. Where compared with another copy, unresolved V genes explain less than half of these, and the others have no known cause. The sample table lists roughly 32,000 clones, 89% of them with a count of one. The ten largest clones take up around 3.1% of the sample. Here is what the overall study found, with its caveats: The functional definition of HPV-specific T cells was derived from only a couple of HPV16-positive patients, and the survival association was reported for HPV16-positive patients. In HPV16-positive patients, expansion of HPV-responsive T cells during chemoradiotherapy was associated with improved recurrence-free survival. Expansion of candidate HPV-specific clones and E7-related TCR motifs was observed in the tumor microenvironment during treatment, whereas no such expansion was observed for non-HPV-specific T cells.

Only one count was recorded for this clone. The clone's antigen remains unknown. Base qualities are not at hand, and no much larger clone is one base apart. Inclusive of the bounding cysteine and phenylalanine, the CDR3 is 15 residues long. The only DNA kept is the CDR3, 45 bases in frame from the first base. The germline V gene yields MNHEY for CDR1 and SVGAGI for CDR2. V is cut by 6 bases and J by 2 bases, and the space between the germline ends is 16 bases. Repertoires were sampled multiple times during chemoradiotherapy, which allowed clonal expansion in the tumor microenvironment to be followed. The starting material was blood, obtained from a patient who underwent chemoradiotherapy. Rearrangement joined TRBV6-5 to TRBJ1-1, with a tentative D gene TRBD1 over 6 matching bases. The sequence was obtained from a human donor with HPV-associated anogenital cancer. The DNA reads as follows: TGTGCCAGCAGGCTTACAGGGTTAGGTAACACTGAAGCTTTCTTT. Its protein is CASRLTGLGNTEAFF.